This entry lists 30 T cell receptor beta chains sequenced from one sample in a study of blood T cell repertoires in COVID-19. Only in-frame clones appear in the TCRdb table, and some are missing; sequencing was by immunoSEQ multiplex PCR. The sample holds a few hundred thousand clones, approximately 90% seen once. Sequenced material: peripheral blood. These receptors were collected from a man aged 55-75 years who had recovered from COVID-19.

This chain links TRBV6-5 with TRBJ2-5; a possible D gene is TRBD1 (6 bases). The CDR3 totals 15 residues. Per the germline V gene, CDR1 is MNHEY and CDR2 is SVGAGI. The V and J ends lost 0 bases and 3 bases respectively, with 11 bases between them. The CDR3 loop reads CASSYSPGHEETQYF. The DNA of the CDR3 is TGTGCCAGCAGTTACTCCCCGGGACACGAAGAGACCCAGTACTTC.

This clone occurred once. This sequence joins TRBV7-8 and TRBJ1-2; TRBD1 is a possible D gene (5 bases). The V gene lost 1 base and the J gene lost 6 bases, with 12 bases spanning the gap. This CDR3 spans 14 amino acids. Germline V CDR1 and CDR2: SGHVS, FQNEAQ. The CDR3: CASSLVSGPNGYTF. The CDR3 bases are TGTGCCAGCAGCTTAGTCTCAGGGCCCAATGGCTACACCTTC.

The rearrangement uses TRBV27 and TRBJ2-7; 11 bases are a match to TRBD1. CDR3 length: 17 residues. V shed 4 bases, J shed 4 bases, and the junction held 12 bases outside the gene matches. Germline CDR1 reads MNHEY; CDR2 reads SMNVEV (reference sequence). The CDR3 protein is CASSSLNGQGAKYEQYF. CDR3 nucleotides: TGTGCCAGCAGTTCCTTGAATGGACAGGGGGCGAAGTACGAGCAGTACTTC.

The rearrangement uses TRBV5-5 and TRBJ1-1; no definite D call. The CDR3 is 14 amino acids. Germline V gene data show CDR1 as SGHKS and CDR2 as YYEKEE (reference sequence). Trimming stripped 0 bases from V and 1 base from J, with 7 bases between. The CDR3 bases are TGTGCCAGCAGCTTGGAGCACGCGAACACTGAAGCTTTCTTT. Amino acids: CASSLEHANTEAFF.

This clone has a single count. The chain links TRBV18 to TRBJ1-1, with 10 bases matching TRBD1. In germline, CDR1 is KGHSH, CDR2 LQKENI. With 3 bases clipped from V and 0 bases from J, the junction kept 7 bases outside the gene matches. This CDR3 region has 17 residues. CDR3 DNA sequence: TGTGCCAGCTCACCGGACAGGGGGTTACCGATGAACACTGAAGCTTTCTTT. It translates to CASSPDRGLPMNTEAFF.

J is TRBJ2-7 and V is TRBV10-3; unclear D gene. The V gene's germline CDR1 is ENHRY and CDR2 SYGVKD. V lost 5 bases to trimming and J lost 0 bases, with 11 bases between them. This CDR3 is built from 14 residues. In DNA form, the CDR3 reads TGTGCCATCAGTTTAGTTTCTAGCTCCTACGAGCAGTACTTC. It is translated as CAISLVSSSYEQYF.

This clone was counted once. This chain connects TRBV2 to TRBJ2-1; a weak D match, TRBD2 (5 bases). V was pared by 8 bases and J by 8 bases, with 19 bases between. The CDR3 contains 14 residues. Germline V gene lookup returns CDR1 SNHLY and CDR2 FYNNEI. CDR3 sequence: CASPRGRGIHEQFF. As DNA, the CDR3 is TGTGCCAGCCCCCGCGGGCGAGGGATTCATGAGCAGTTCTTC.

The rearrangement links TRBV7-3 to TRBJ2-1, with 7 bases lining up with TRBD1. This CDR3 comprises 15 residues. Looked up from germline, CDR1 is SGHTA and CDR2 is FQGTGA. V lost 5 bases and J lost 4; bases outside the gene matches: 8. CDR3 protein: CASSQGQHGYNEQFF. DNA for the CDR3: TGTGCCAGCAGCCAGGGACAGCACGGGTACAATGAGCAGTTCTTC.

This chain connects TRBV11-2 to TRBJ2-7; tentative D call: TRBD2 (6 bases). The CDR3 is 15 residues long. V was trimmed by 7 bases and J by 3 bases, leaving 19 bases between them. From germline, CDR1 is SGHAT and CDR2 FQNNGV. The CDR3 protein is CASITSRGTFYEQYF. CDR3 nucleotides: TGTGCCAGCATCACGTCCCGGGGGACCTTCTACGAGCAGTACTTC.

The CDR3 DNA reads TGTGCCAGCAGGCACGGGGCGGGGGGGCTTTACAATGAGCAGTTCTTC. Residues: CASRHGAGGLYNEQFF. The J gene is TRBJ2-1, the V gene TRBV27, with 9 bases fitting TRBD2. J gave up 4 bases and V 6 bases, and 10 bases lay outside the gene matches. Germline V CDR1 and CDR2: MNHEY, SMNVEV (reference sequence). This CDR3 is 16 amino acids long.

The chain employs TRBV2 and TRBJ2-2; D is perhaps TRBD1 (6 bases). Deletions cut 1 base from V and 0 bases from J, with 6 bases between. The CDR3 spans 15 residues. CDR1 and CDR2 from the germline V gene are SNHLY and FYNNEI. The CDR3 region is CASSEGTANTGELFF. CDR3 DNA: TGTGCCAGCAGTGAAGGGACAGCGAACACCGGGGAGCTGTTTTTT.

V usage is TRBV7-2 and J usage is TRBJ2-7, with D possibly TRBD1 on 5 matching bases. Germline lookup yields CDR1 SGHTA and CDR2 FQGNSA. V gave up 1 base and J gave up 3 bases, with 16 bases separating them. The CDR3 sequence is 16 residues long. This chain's CDR3 is CASSLGGGAQNYEQYF. The CDR3 DNA is TGTGCCAGCAGCTTAGGGGGTGGGGCACAGAACTACGAGCAGTACTTC.

The V gene is TRBV5-1, the J gene TRBJ2-1; tentative D call: TRBD2 (5 bases). Germline V gene sequence: CDR1 SGHRS, CDR2 YFSETQ. Trimming shortened V by 4 bases and J by 1 base, and 18 bases separated the two germline ends. The CDR3 runs 17 residues. The CDR3 here is CASSISGVARSYNEQFF. For the CDR3, the DNA is TGCGCCAGCAGCATATCCGGGGTAGCTAGGTCCTACAATGAGCAGTTCTTC. Drawing the rest from reference TRBV5-1 and TRBJ2-1, the complete variable domain is KAGVTQTPRYLIKTRGQQVTLSCSPISGHRSVSWYQQTPGQGLQFLFEYFSETQRNKGNFPGRFSGRQFSNSRSEMNVSTLELGDSALYLCASSISGVARSYNEQFFGPGTRLTVL.

CDR3 nucleotides: TGTGCCAGCAGGAAGCAGGGCACTGAAGCTTTCTTT. Translation gives CASRKQGTEAFF. The rearrangement uses TRBV7-9 and TRBJ1-1, with TRBD1 as a possible D gene (5 bases). V was clipped by 6 bases and J by 4 bases, with 9 bases between them. The CDR3 contains 12 residues. Germline assignment: CDR1 SEHNR and CDR2 FQNEAQ (reference sequence).

The chain has TRBV19 and TRBJ1-2; TRBD1 agrees at 7 bases. J was trimmed by 3 bases and V by 10 bases; bases with no gene match: 5. Germline values: CDR1 LNHDA, CDR2 SQIVND (reference sequence). The length of the CDR3 is 12 residues. As DNA, the CDR3 is TGTGCCACTGTGGACAGGTACTATGGCTACACCTTC. Protein product: CATVDRYYGYTF.

This chain connects TRBV29-1 to TRBJ2-7; D gene ambiguous. V lost 4 bases and J 2 bases, leaving 12 bases between the germline ends. Germline V lookup: CDR1 SQVTM, CDR2 ANQGSEA. This CDR3 contains 13 residues. CDR3: CSVGLEVPYEQYF. DNA for the CDR3: TGCAGCGTTGGGTTAGAGGTCCCCTACGAGCAGTACTTC.

The V and J genes are TRBV29-1 and TRBJ2-1; TRBD2 matches 10 bases. Germline CDR1 SQVTM, CDR2 ANQGSEA. The CDR3 is 18 residues long. Trimming cost V 0 bases and J 0 bases; bases outside gene matches: 8. The CDR3 nucleotides read TGCAGCGTTGAAGATCCGGAGCGGGGGGGATCCTCCTACAATGAGCAGTTCTTC. Encoded protein: CSVEDPERGGSSYNEQFF.

The chain recombines TRBV2 with TRBJ2-5; TRBD2 matches 7 bases. The CDR3 extends over 13 amino acids. The germline gives CDR1 SNHLY, CDR2 FYNNEI. Trimming cost V 6 bases and J 3 bases; bases outside gene matches: 4. As DNA, the CDR3 is TGTGCCAGCAGCGTGGGGGGGGAAGAGACCCAGTACTTC. Protein sequence: CASSVGGEETQYF.

The V gene is TRBV11-2, the J gene TRBJ2-3; weak D call: TRBD2 (5 bases). Germline assignment: CDR1 SGHAT and CDR2 FQNNGV. V shed 2 bases and J shed 4 bases, with 16 bases lying between them. This CDR3 region has 16 residues. The CDR3 sequence: CASSLRGFSRSDTQYF. DNA for the CDR3: TGTGCCAGCAGCTTACGGGGATTCTCCCGGTCAGATACGCAGTATTTT.

There are a few counts of this clone. V gene TRBV13 combines with J gene TRBJ2-1; 8 nucleotides agree with TRBD1. Trimming at V came to 0 bases and at J to 6 bases, leaving 4 bases not matched to a gene. This CDR3 spans 15 amino acids. Germline assignment: CDR1 PRHDT and CDR2 FYEKMQ (reference sequence). DNA of the CDR3: TGTGCCAGCAGCTTAGGGACAGGGGTGTCCAATGAGCAGTTCTTC. Translation: CASSLGTGVSNEQFF.

In this sample, this clone turned up a few times. The genes are TRBV12-3 or TRBV12-4 and TRBJ2-1; 8 nucleotides align to TRBD2. The CDR3 is made up of 11 amino acids. The V segment lost 9 bases and the J segment 9 bases; nucleotides outside the gene matches: 4. CDR3 nucleotides: TGTGCCAGTACGAGCGGGGGTGAGCAGTTCTTC. It translates to CASTSGGEQFF.

The chain has TRBV11-2 and TRBJ2-7, with D tentatively TRBD1 (5 bases). CDR3 length: 15 residues. Germline V lookup: CDR1 SGHAT, CDR2 FQNNGV. V was cut by 2 bases and J by 0 bases, with 11 bases left in between. This CDR3 is CASSLLVRASYEQYF. CDR3 sequence (DNA): TGTGCCAGCAGCTTATTGGTCAGGGCCTCCTACGAGCAGTACTTC. Variable domain in full (rest from reference TRBV11-2 and TRBJ2-7): EAGVAQSPRYKIIEKRQSVAFWCNPISGHATLYWYQQILGQGPKLLIQFQNNGVVDDSQLPKDRFSAERLKGVDSTLKIQPAKLEDSAVYLCASSLLVRASYEQYFGPGTRLTVT.

A remark on this clone: One junction end disagrees with the germline gene, perhaps due to a read error. V usage is TRBV19 and J usage is TRBJ1-1, with 7 bases lining up with TRBD1. The CDR3 extends over 14 amino acids. The germline CDR1 and CDR2 sequences are LNHDA and SQIVND (reference sequence). The CDR3 DNA follows: TGTGCCAGTAGTAAAGAGACAGGGCCCTTCAATTTGGTTTTT. Its protein is CASSKETGPFNLVF.

CDR3 residues: CASSLIQRTNYGYTF. The CDR3 DNA reads as TGTGCCAGCAGCTTGATCCAGAGGACAAACTATGGCTACACCTTC. The V gene is TRBV7-9, the J gene TRBJ1-2; perhaps TRBD1 as D (5 bases). Looked up from germline, CDR1 is SEHNR and CDR2 is FQNEAQ (reference sequence). This CDR3 spans 15 amino acids. Trimming pared 3 bases from V and 2 bases from J, leaving 13 bases between.

The V call is TRBV5-1, the J call TRBJ2-7; the match to TRBD1 covers 7 bases. CDR1 and CDR2 (germline): SGHRS, YFSETQ. The CDR3 sequence is 15 residues long. V was pared by 0 bases and J by 4 bases, with 7 bases of the junction left unmatched. In DNA, the CDR3 is TGCGCCAGCAGCTTGGCCTCAGGCAGGGGGTACGAGCAGTACTTC. It translates to CASSLASGRGYEQYF.

The J gene is TRBJ1-5, the V gene TRBV6-5; 7 bases are a match to TRBD1. V trimming: 7 bases; J trimming: 0 bases; junction bases outside the gene matches: 6. The CDR3 totals 15 residues. Germline V gives CDR1 MNHEY, CDR2 SVGAGI. Here the CDR3 DNA reads TGTGCCAGCAACCGACAGGGAAATAGCAATCAGCCCCAGCATTTT. Translating gives CASNRQGNSNQPQHF.

With respect to this clone: Other DNA sequences of this sample code for an identical CDR3. J is TRBJ2-3 and V is TRBV7-2; 12 positions agree with TRBD2. V trimming: 3 bases; J trimming: 4 bases; junction bases outside the gene matches: 5. From germline, CDR1 is SGHTA and CDR2 FQGNSA. The CDR3 has 16 residues. CDR3 loop: CASSLLAGGLADTQYF. The CDR3 nucleotides read TGTGCCAGCAGCTTGCTAGCGGGGGGGCTAGCAGATACGCAGTATTTT.

The CDR3 sequence: CASSPSGGRNTGELFF. CDR3 DNA: TGCGCCAGCAGCCCTAGCGGGGGGCGGAACACCGGGGAGCTGTTTTTT. The chain links TRBV5-1 to TRBJ2-2, with TRBD2 matching over 11 bases. This CDR3 region has 16 residues. Germline V gene sequence: CDR1 SGHRS, CDR2 YFSETQ. Germline trimming cut 4 bases from V and 1 base from J; bases unmatched to any gene: 3.

The J gene is TRBJ1-5, the V gene TRBV28; D is ambiguous. CDR3 length: 13 residues. Trimming took 5 bases from V and 7 from J, leaving 12 bases between them. Germline V gives CDR1 MDHEN, CDR2 SYDVKM. The DNA of the CDR3 is TGTGCCAGCAGTACGTATGGAGGCCAGCCCCAGCATTTT. This encodes CASSTYGGQPQHF.

The J gene is TRBJ1-1, the V gene TRBV18; TRBD1 matches at 8 bases. Looked up from germline, CDR1 is KGHSH and CDR2 is LQKENI. With V trimmed by 6 bases and J by 2 bases, 5 bases remained unmatched. This CDR3 contains 14 residues. CDR3 amino acids: CASSSDRANTEAFF. Here the CDR3 DNA reads TGTGCCAGCTCGTCGGACAGGGCTAACACTGAAGCTTTCTTT.